These 8 T cell receptor beta chains were sequenced from one sample in a study of persistence of HIV-infected CD4 T cells. Antigen specificity for these receptors is unknown. The immunoSEQ assay was version 4, run in survey mode. Clones were read by immunoSEQ multiplex PCR, and TCRdb kept only the in-frame ones, dropping some. The sample consists of 50,000 or so clones, 70% to 80% of them appearing once. Stimulation used around 10 ug/mL lysate from CMV-infected fibroblasts. CD40L-negative CD69-negative CD45RO-high memory CD4+ T cells were sorted as populations depleted of antigen-responding cells. This specimen was CD4+ T cells sorted from PBMCs after 18-hour stimulation, taken from a patient who received antiretroviral therapy. The receptors were sampled from an adult man with HIV who was CMV-seropositive.

This clone was seen only once. The rearrangement uses TRBV7-9 and TRBJ2-7; tentatively, D is TRBD2 (6 bases). The germline V gene has CDR1 SEHNR and CDR2 FQNEAQ (reference sequence). The CDR3 is made up of 16 amino acids. Between the trimmed V and J ends, which lost 5 bases and 0 bases, there was a span of 17 bases. This CDR3 is CASSPPGVSSSYEQYF. CDR3 nucleotides: TGTGCCAGCAGCCCCCCGGGAGTTTCCAGCTCCTACGAGCAGTACTTC.

V usage is TRBV7-9 and J usage is TRBJ1-4; TRBD1 might be the D (6 bases). The CDR3 spans 15 residues. V lost 5 bases to trimming and J lost 0 bases, with 10 bases between them. Germline V CDR1 and CDR2: SEHNR, FQNEAQ (reference sequence). CDR3 sequence (DNA): TGTGCCAGCAGCCTACAGGGCGCAACTAATGAAAAACTGTTTTTT. Amino acids: CASSLQGATNEKLFF.

The chain employs TRBV19 and TRBJ2-5, with D possibly matching TRBD1 (5 bases). Germline-derived CDR1 and CDR2 are LNHDA and SQIVND (reference sequence). The CDR3 is 15 residues long. The ends were cut back, 2 bases at V and 2 bases at J, with 12 bases in the middle. CDR3: CASSISHDRQETQYF. In DNA, the CDR3 is TGTGCCAGTAGTATATCTCACGACAGACAAGAGACCCAGTACTTC.

The rearrangement links TRBV6-5 to TRBJ1-2, with TRBD1 matching over 8 bases. The CDR3 has 14 residues. Germline trimming cut 4 bases from V and 4 bases from J; bases unmatched to any gene: 5. Germline V lookup: CDR1 MNHEY, CDR2 SVGAGI. CDR3 nucleotide sequence: TGTGCCAGCAGTTCCGGGGACAGGTTCTATGGCTACACCTTC. Its translation is CASSSGDRFYGYTF.

This clone was seen more than once but under ten times. The chain links TRBV4-1 to TRBJ2-7; D unresolved. Germline V gene data show CDR1 as MGHRA and CDR2 as YSYEKL. The CDR3 extends over 14 amino acids. The V and J ends lost 1 base and 3 bases respectively, with 10 bases between them. The CDR3 nucleotides read TGCGCCAGCAGCCAAGTTCCCAATGTCTACGAGCAGTACTTC. Translating gives CASSQVPNVYEQYF.

The sample holds a few counts of this clone. This chain uses TRBV12-3 or TRBV12-4 with TRBJ2-3; D is ambiguous. With 3 bases removed from V and 4 bases from J, the gap between germline ends came to 5 bases. The length of the CDR3 is 12 residues. The CDR3 loop reads CASSFRSDTQYF. The DNA of the CDR3 is TGTGCCAGCAGTTTTCGGTCAGATACGCAGTATTTT.

The chain carries TRBV5-1 and TRBJ1-6; 8 bases are a match to TRBD1. V lost 4 bases and J lost 0; bases outside the gene matches: 12. The length of the CDR3 is 19 residues. Looked up from germline, CDR1 is SGHRS and CDR2 is YFSETQ. In DNA form, the CDR3 reads TGCGCCAGCAGCCCTAGGACAGGGCCAGTGGGCTCCTATAATTCACCCCTCCACTTT. This gives the protein CASSPRTGPVGSYNSPLHF.

This clone appeared a single time. One end of the junction does not line up with germline, which may come from a read error. This chain links TRBV7-7 with TRBJ2-5, with 7 bases aligning to TRBD1. CDR3 length: 16 residues. Germline CDR1 and CDR2: SSHAT and FNYEAQ (reference sequence). CDR3 protein: CASSLEQGIWQETQYF. The CDR3 region has the DNA TGTGCTAGCAGCTTAGAACAGGGGATTTGGCAAGAGACCCAGTACTTC.